This T cell receptor beta chain was documented in a study of OX40 agonist ivuxolimab in advanced cancers. Looking at the study overall: Clinicians treated patients with ivuxolimab, an agonistic anti-OX40 (CD134) antibody. Study-level points and caveats: At doses 0.1 to 3.0 mg/kg, CD4+ and CD8+ clones expanded.

The CDR3 contains 15 residues. V lost 4 bases, J lost 0 bases, and 12 bases lay in between. From germline, CDR1 is MNHEY and CDR2 SVGAGI. Here immunoSEQ multiplex PCR was the method, and the copy in TCRdb shows in-frame clones only, minus some. The sample holds 65,000 to 90,000 clones, around nine tenths seen once. About this clone: The target antigen is unknown.

Sampled blood was obtained at baseline, cycle 4 day 1, and cycle 7 day 1. The sequenced sample was CD4+ or CD8+ T cells sorted from blood, obtained in a trial of the OX40 agonist ivuxolimab. The chain joins TRBV6-5 to TRBJ1-1; D possibly corresponds to TRBD1 (6 bases). This TCR was sampled from an adult with an advanced solid tumor such as melanoma, head and neck, liver or kidney cancer. The CDR3, as DNA: TGTGCCAGCAGTTCCCCAGGGGATTTGAACACTGAAGCTTTCTTT. Its translation is CASSSPGDLNTEAFF.